This TCR beta chain was recorded in a study of blood T cell repertoires in COVID-19. Overall study: The United States, Italy and Spain supplied acute and convalescent COVID-19 samples. The analysed material was cDNA or gDNA that came from T cells, B-cell-depleted T cells, or PBMCs.

The trim removed 7 bases at V and 8 bases at J, leaving 6 bases unmatched. This CDR3 has 14 residues. The germline V gene has CDR1 SQVTM and CDR2 ANQGSEA. This clone was picked up one time. Those enrolled in Seattle joined during active infection and were followed longitudinally afterward. This table comes from immunoSEQ multiplex PCR, and its TCRdb copy is limited to in-frame clones, with some not included. The sample consists of roughly 180,000 clones, roughly 84% of them appearing once. The sequence was collected from a woman between 45 and 60 years old with COVID-19, enrolled during active disease. The sequencing sample was made of peripheral blood. The gene calls are TRBV29-1 and TRBJ2-1, with TRBD2 identical over 15 bases. DNA for the CDR3: TGCAGCGCAAGGACTAGCGGGGGGGCATATGAGCAGTTCTTC. Translated: CSARTSGGAYEQFF.